The 22 T cell receptor beta chains presented below share a single source sample, sequenced in a study of blood T cell repertoires in COVID-19. TCRdb keeps only in-frame clones here, not all; method: immunoSEQ multiplex PCR. The sample holds some 150,000 clones, 75% to 85% seen once. Sequenced input: peripheral blood. The receptor set was obtained from a woman aged 45-59 years in a cohort sampled during active or convalescent COVID-19.

This chain connects TRBV9 to TRBJ1-2; D is possibly TRBD1 (5 bases). Germline V gene data show CDR1 as SGDLS and CDR2 as YYNGEE. The CDR3 has 13 amino acids. Trimming removed 0 bases at V and 8 bases at J, with 11 bases between. CDR3 protein: CASSVDGGGGYTF. Written as DNA, the CDR3 is TGTGCCAGCAGCGTAGACGGGGGAGGGGGCTACACCTTC.

The V and J genes are TRBV19 and TRBJ2-1, with no clear D. Germline values: CDR1 LNHDA, CDR2 SQIVND (reference sequence). V shed 2 bases and J shed 7 bases, with 6 bases lying between them. CDR3 length: 12 amino acids. CDR3 sequence reads: CASSILGNEQFF. The CDR3 DNA reads as TGTGCCAGTAGTATACTCGGGAATGAGCAGTTCTTC.

The rearrangement links TRBV19 to TRBJ1-6, with 7 bases identical to TRBD1. The CDR3 has 15 residues. Germline-derived CDR1 and CDR2 are LNHDA and SQIVND (reference sequence). The J segment lost 6 bases and the V segment lost 5 bases, leaving 7 bases of the junction unmatched. CDR3: CASSGQTGINSPLHF. The DNA for the CDR3 is TGTGCCAGTAGTGGTCAGACAGGGATTAATTCACCCCTCCACTTT.

V usage is TRBV7-2 and J usage is TRBJ1-2; D is perhaps TRBD1 (6 bases). Trimming shortened V by 4 bases and J by 0 bases, and 9 bases separated the two germline ends. The CDR3 totals 14 residues. From germline, CDR1 is SGHTA and CDR2 FQGNSA. The CDR3 region is CASSSDRTNYGYTF. CDR3 nucleotides: TGTGCCAGCAGCTCGGACAGAACTAACTATGGCTACACCTTC. Using reference TRBV7-2 and TRBJ1-2 for the parts outside the CDR3, the full variable domain is GAGVSQSPSNKVTEKGKDVELRCDPISGHTALYWYRQSLGQGLEFLIYFQGNSAPDKSGLPSDRFSAERTGGSVSTLTIQRTQQEDSAVYLCASSSDRTNYGYTFGSGTRLTVV.

The CDR3 reads CASSVGATQETQYF. CDR3 coding DNA: TGTGCCAGCAGCGTAGGGGCTACCCAAGAGACCCAGTACTTC. The V and J genes are TRBV9 and TRBJ2-5; D is ambiguous. Trimming pared 0 bases from V and 1 base from J, leaving 7 bases between. This CDR3 has 14 amino acids. The V gene's germline CDR1 is SGDLS and CDR2 YYNGEE.

The chain employs TRBV7-2 and TRBJ2-3; D is unresolved. With 6 bases removed from V and 2 bases from J, the gap between germline ends came to 6 bases. The CDR3 runs 12 residues. CDR1 and CDR2 (germline): SGHTA, FQGNSA. CDR3 in amino acids: CASSPFTDTQYF. CDR3 bases: TGTGCCAGCAGTCCGTTCACAGATACGCAGTATTTT. The entire variable domain, with the rest obtained from reference TRBV7-2 and TRBJ2-3, is as follows: GAGVSQSPSNKVTEKGKDVELRCDPISGHTALYWYRQSLGQGLEFLIYFQGNSAPDKSGLPSDRFSAERTGGSVSTLTIQRTQQEDSAVYLCASSPFTDTQYFGPGTRLTVL.

V gene TRBV7-9 combines with J gene TRBJ1-1; 7 nucleotides line up with TRBD1. J gave up 9 bases and V 5 bases, and 9 bases lay outside the gene matches. This CDR3 is built from 13 residues. Germline CDR1 is SEHNR and CDR2 is FQNEAQ (reference sequence). CDR3: CASSLTGRSQAFF. In nucleotides, the CDR3 is TGTGCCAGCAGCCTGACAGGGCGCTCTCAAGCTTTCTTT.

This chain connects TRBV18 to TRBJ1-1; D might be TRBD1 (6 bases). Germline lookup yields CDR1 KGHSH and CDR2 LQKENI. The CDR3 is 17 residues long. The V and J ends lost 4 bases and 2 bases respectively, with 20 bases between them. The CDR3 sequence is CASSQTSGTLKNTEAFF. In nucleotides, the CDR3 is TGTGCCAGCTCACAAACCTCCGGGACACTTAAAAACACTGAAGCTTTCTTT.

The chain couples TRBV11-2 to TRBJ1-6, with D possibly TRBD1 on 6 matching bases. Germline V gene data show CDR1 as SGHAT and CDR2 as FQNNGV. Trimming pared 5 bases from V and 7 bases from J, leaving 15 bases between. The CDR3 loop spans 15 amino acids. CDR3: CASSEQTGLNSPLHF. Here the CDR3 DNA reads TGTGCCAGCAGCGAACAGACAGGATTAAATTCACCCCTCCACTTT.

The gene calls are TRBV9 and TRBJ2-2; D may be TRBD2 (6 bases). Between the trimmed V and J ends, which lost 3 bases and 0 bases, there was a span of 9 bases. CDR1 and CDR2 from the germline V gene are SGDLS and YYNGEE. The CDR3 is 15 residues long. CDR3 sequence (DNA): TGTGCCAGCAGCGGGCGGGGCACGAACACCGGGGAGCTGTTTTTT. It specifies CASSGRGTNTGELFF.

This sequence joins TRBV29-1 and TRBJ2-4, with TRBD1 as a possible D gene (5 bases). This CDR3 has 14 residues. Germline-derived CDR1 and CDR2 are SQVTM and ANQGSEA. With 2 bases removed from V and 3 bases from J, the gap between germline ends came to 11 bases. The CDR3 region is CSVEWGVGKNIQYF. The CDR3 region has the DNA TGCAGCGTTGAATGGGGCGTGGGCAAAAACATTCAGTACTTC.

The chain combines TRBV7-6 with TRBJ1-6; D gene unclear. The CDR3 length is 17 residues. Germline assignment: CDR1 SGHVS and CDR2 FNYEAQ. Trimming cost V 5 bases and J 0 bases, with 14 bases left between them. The CDR3 sequence: CASSPLTRSSYNSPLHF. DNA of the CDR3: TGTGCCAGCAGCCCCCTTACCCGCAGCTCCTATAATTCACCCCTCCACTTT.

The sample holds a few counts of this clone. The chain couples TRBV11-2 to TRBJ1-6; weak D call: TRBD1 (6 bases). The CDR3 extends over 18 amino acids. Trimming took 5 bases from V and 0 from J, leaving 17 bases between them. Germline V gives CDR1 SGHAT, CDR2 FQNNGV. CDR3: CASSPPRDRSSYNSPLHF. DNA for the CDR3: TGTGCCAGCAGCCCCCCCCGTGACAGGAGCTCCTATAATTCACCCCTCCACTTT. The variable domain in full, completed from reference TRBV11-2 and TRBJ1-6, reads EAGVAQSPRYKIIEKRQSVAFWCNPISGHATLYWYQQILGQGPKLLIQFQNNGVVDDSQLPKDRFSAERLKGVDSTLKIQPAKLEDSAVYLCASSPPRDRSSYNSPLHFGNGTRLTVT.

This chain uses TRBV13 with TRBJ2-1, with 8 bases that match TRBD1. Germline V gene sequence: CDR1 PRHDT, CDR2 FYEKMQ (reference sequence). This CDR3 region has 14 residues. The V gene end was trimmed by 5 bases and the J gene end by 4 bases; junction bases not matched to a gene: 4. The CDR3 sequence: CASSPGQAYNEQFF. The CDR3 nucleotides read TGTGCCAGCAGCCCGGGACAGGCTTACAATGAGCAGTTCTTC.

The chain recombines TRBV6-5 with TRBJ2-7, with a possible D match to TRBD1 (6 bases). Germline values: CDR1 MNHEY, CDR2 SVGAGI. V was clipped by 6 bases and J by 2 bases, with 11 bases between them. The length of the CDR3 is 13 residues. CDR3 coding DNA: TGTGCCAGCAGGAAACAGGGCGCCTACGAGCAGTACTTC. Amino acid sequence: CASRKQGAYEQYF.

V and J are TRBV27 and TRBJ1-4; D is undetermined. Between the trimmed V and J ends, which lost 5 bases and 8 bases, there was a span of 18 bases. Germline CDR1 and CDR2: MNHEY and SMNVEV (reference sequence). The CDR3 spans 15 residues. CDR3 in amino acids: CASSTRRIGGEKLFF. The CDR3 nucleotides read TGTGCCAGCAGTACAAGGAGGATAGGAGGAGAAAAACTGTTTTTT.

This chain joins TRBV21-1 and TRBJ1-1; no check of the table's D call, TRBD1, against the DNA was made. TRBV21-1 is tagged as a pseudogene. The CDR3 contains 13 residues. The CDR3 sequence: CASPGGQGTEAFF. The CDR3 nucleotides read TGTGCCAGCCCAGGAGGCCAGGGGACTGAAGCTTTCTTT.

The chain has TRBV13 and TRBJ1-2, with D hard to call. The V end was cut by 0 bases, the J end by 4 bases, with 6 bases between. The CDR3 has 13 amino acids. Per germline, CDR1 PRHDT and CDR2 FYEKMQ (reference sequence). CDR3 residues: CASSLGRGYGYTF. DNA of the CDR3: TGTGCCAGCAGCTTAGGCCGCGGCTATGGCTACACCTTC.

The chain employs TRBV27 and TRBJ2-5; no clear D. Germline loops: CDR1 MNHEY, CDR2 SMNVEV (reference sequence). The CDR3 loop spans 11 amino acids. The ends were cut back, 6 bases at V and 3 bases at J, with 5 bases in the middle. As DNA, the CDR3 is TGTGCCAGCAGCAAAAAAGAGACCCAGTACTTC. Translating it yields CASSKKETQYF.

The chain couples TRBV6-1 to TRBJ1-6; 7 bases match TRBD1. The CDR3 spans 17 residues. From germline, CDR1 is MNHNS and CDR2 SASEGT. The V gene end was trimmed by 2 bases and the J gene end by 10 bases; junction bases not matched to a gene: 14. CDR3 sequence (DNA): TGTGCCAGCAGTGAACTAGCCCTGACAGGGTCCTTGTCACCCCTCCACTTT. Its protein is CASSELALTGSLSPLHF.

This chain joins TRBV4-1 and TRBJ2-7; 7 bases align to TRBD1. Unmatched junction bases numbered 10, after V lost 4 bases and J lost 7 bases. The CDR3 is made up of 14 amino acids. Per germline, CDR1 MGHRA and CDR2 YSYEKL. CDR3 loop: CASSPGFRGREQYF. CDR3 nucleotide sequence: TGCGCCAGCAGCCCGGGTTTTAGGGGGCGTGAGCAGTACTTC.

V usage is TRBV3-1 (or the pseudogene TRBV3-2) and J usage is TRBJ2-1; 10 bases match TRBD1. The CDR3 is 13 residues long. Germline lookup yields CDR1 LGHDT and CDR2 YNNKEL (reference sequence). J was trimmed by 8 bases and V by 4 bases; bases with no gene match: 2. CDR3 bases: TGTGCCAGCAGCCTGACAGGGGGCGATGAGCAGTTCTTC. This translates into CASSLTGGDEQFF.